A selection of T cell receptor beta chains follows, all from one sample in a study of T cell repertoires in cytomegalovirus infection. TCRdb ran MiXCR on the reads and lists one entry per CDR3 protein. The sample lists roughly 230,000 distinct CDR3 sequences, 22% occurring once. Sample: CD8+ T cells from PBMCs. These receptors were collected from a human donor in good health (CMV status not recorded). Some clones in this sample may be carry-over from other donors' samples. CDR3s include the opening cysteine and the closing phenylalanine or tryptophan. D genes are given only for firm matches. Size is omitted from some rows. Given values are once, few, many or a class for expanded clones.

j_gene: TRBJ2-1; v_gene: TRBV6-6; abundance: many; d_gene: -; CDR3aa: CASGEQGEGSYNEQFF; CDR3nt: TGTGCCAGCGGCGAACAAGGCGAAGGCTCCTACAATGAGCAGTTCTTC
j_gene: TRBJ2-2; v_gene: TRBV11-2; abundance: few; d_gene: TRBD2; CDR3aa: CASTGGASGGPNTGELFF; CDR3nt: TGTGCCAGCACCGGAGGTGCTAGCGGGGGGCCGAACACCGGGGAGCTGTTTTTT
j_gene: TRBJ2-5; v_gene: TRBV7-6; abundance: -; d_gene: -; CDR3aa: CASSLSEGMGTQYF; CDR3nt: TGTGCCAGCAGCCTCAGTGAGGGTATGGGCACCCAGTACTTC
j_gene: TRBJ2-1; v_gene: TRBV9; abundance: few; d_gene: TRBD1; CDR3aa: CASSDRTGGPPPYYNEQFF; CDR3nt: TGTGCCAGCAGCGACCGGACAGGGGGCCCTCCACCTTACTACAATGAGCAGTTCTTC
j_gene: TRBJ1-1; v_gene: TRBV7-2; abundance: many; d_gene: -; CDR3aa: CASSAFWIGTEAFF; CDR3nt: TGTGCCAGCAGCGCCTTTTGGATAGGCACTGAAGCTTTCTTT
j_gene: TRBJ2-1; v_gene: TRBV19; abundance: -; d_gene: -; CDR3aa: CASSTGAGVYNEQFF; CDR3nt: TGTGCCAGTAGTACCGGTGCTGGGGTTTACAATGAGCAGTTCTTC
j_gene: TRBJ2-5; v_gene: TRBV27; abundance: -; d_gene: -; CDR3aa: CASSSRRRPKETQYF; CDR3nt: TGTGCCAGCAGTTCCCGGAGGAGGCCCAAAGAGACCCAGTACTTC
j_gene: TRBJ2-7; v_gene: TRBV19; abundance: -; d_gene: TRBD1; CDR3aa: CASSEAGGSYEQYF; CDR3nt: TGTGCCAGTTCCGAGGCAGGGGGTTCCTACGAGCAGTACTTC
j_gene: TRBJ2-5; v_gene: TRBV20-1; abundance: -; d_gene: TRBD2; CDR3aa: CSAEEALLADETQYF; CDR3nt: TGCAGTGCTGAGGAAGCCCTACTAGCGGACGAGACCCAGTACTTC
j_gene: TRBJ1-1; v_gene: TRBV27; abundance: few; d_gene: TRBD1; CDR3aa: CASSLTPGGNTEAFF; CDR3nt: TGTGCCAGCAGTTTAACCCCAGGGGGTAACACTGAAGCTTTCTTT
j_gene: TRBJ2-7; v_gene: TRBV2; abundance: -; d_gene: TRBD1; CDR3aa: CASSEGDRFAYEQYF; CDR3nt: TGTGCCAGCAGTGAAGGGGACAGGTTCGCCTACGAGCAGTACTTC
j_gene: TRBJ2-5; v_gene: TRBV6-8; abundance: -; d_gene: TRBD2; CDR3aa: CASSYTPGLAGGQETQYF; CDR3nt: TGTGCCAGCAGTTATACACCGGGACTAGCGGGAGGGCAAGAGACCCAGTACTTC
j_gene: TRBJ2-1; v_gene: TRBV6-2/TRBV6-3; abundance: few; d_gene: -; CDR3aa: CASSYLQGYEQFF; CDR3nt: TGTGCCAGCAGTTACTTACAGGGCTATGAGCAGTTCTTC
j_gene: TRBJ2-7; v_gene: TRBV19; abundance: -; d_gene: -; CDR3aa: CASTPGQQTYEQYF; CDR3nt: TGTGCCAGTACCCCAGGACAGCAGACCTACGAGCAGTACTTC
j_gene: TRBJ2-1; v_gene: TRBV19; abundance: few; d_gene: TRBD1; CDR3aa: CASSPNRGNEQFF; CDR3nt: TGTGCCAGTAGTCCAAACAGGGGGAATGAGCAGTTCTTC
j_gene: TRBJ1-2; v_gene: TRBV29-1; abundance: once; d_gene: -; CDR3aa: CSVDRGQGPNGYTF; CDR3nt: TGCAGCGTTGACCGCGGACAAGGTCCAAATGGCTACACCTTC
j_gene: TRBJ2-3; v_gene: TRBV24-1; abundance: few; d_gene: -; CDR3aa: CATSDPGRTSTDTQYF; CDR3nt: TGTGCCACCAGTGATCCAGGACGGACTAGCACAGATACGCAGTATTTT
j_gene: TRBJ1-1; v_gene: TRBV2; abundance: -; d_gene: -; CDR3aa: CASSEGPGAGTEAFF; CDR3nt: TGTGCCAGCAGTGAAGGGCCGGGGGCAGGCACTGAAGCTTTCTTT
j_gene: TRBJ1-5; v_gene: TRBV28; abundance: -; d_gene: -; CDR3aa: CARSLSDYNQHQHF; CDR3nt: TGTGCCAGGAGTTTATCAGATTACAATCAGCACCAGCATTTT
j_gene: TRBJ2-1; v_gene: TRBV7-3; abundance: few; d_gene: TRBD2; CDR3aa: CASSLSAGGSLGLLNEQFF; CDR3nt: TGTGCCAGCAGCTTAAGTGCGGGGGGCTCCCTAGGGTTACTAAATGAGCAGTTCTTC
j_gene: TRBJ2-3; v_gene: TRBV29-1; abundance: -; d_gene: -; CDR3aa: CSGFGTRASTDTQYF; CDR3nt: TGCAGCGGGTTCGGGACCAGGGCTAGCACAGATACGCAGTATTTT
j_gene: TRBJ1-1; v_gene: TRBV7-9; abundance: many; d_gene: -; CDR3aa: CASSFTGFEAFF; CDR3nt: TGTGCCAGCAGTTTTACAGGCTTTGAAGCTTTCTTT
j_gene: TRBJ1-2; v_gene: TRBV5-6; abundance: -; d_gene: -; CDR3aa: CASSLGSETNYGYTF; CDR3nt: TGTGCCAGCAGCTTGGGTTCAGAAACTAACTATGGCTACACCTTC
j_gene: TRBJ2-7; v_gene: TRBV6-5; abundance: few; d_gene: -; CDR3aa: CASSPRAGNLYEQYF; CDR3nt: TGTGCCAGCAGTCCCCGCGCGGGGAACCTCTACGAGCAGTACTTC
j_gene: TRBJ2-1; v_gene: TRBV5-5; abundance: -; d_gene: -; CDR3aa: CASSFSSDGIYNEQFF; CDR3nt: TGTGCCAGCAGCTTTTCCTCGGACGGGATCTACAATGAGCAGTTCTTC
j_gene: TRBJ2-2; v_gene: TRBV6-5; abundance: -; d_gene: -; CDR3aa: CASSSPRFTGELFF; CDR3nt: TGTGCCAGCAGTTCGCCAAGATTCACCGGGGAGCTGTTTTTT
j_gene: TRBJ2-1; v_gene: TRBV27; abundance: -; d_gene: -; CDR3aa: CASGPPYNEQFF; CDR3nt: TGTGCCAGCGGTCCTCCGTACAATGAGCAGTTCTTC